The subject of this entry is one TCR beta chain. The antigen is unknown. The data belong to a study of shared clonotypes between healthy human individuals. Study-level points and caveats: As a rule, naive subsets had a larger estimated richness than memory subsets. Measured sharing among donors was expected to vary with sequencing depth.

V trimming: 4 bases; J trimming: 4 bases; junction bases outside the gene matches: 10. The CDR3 is made up of 16 amino acids. CDR1 SGHDT and CDR2 YYEEEE come from the germline V gene. Terminally differentiated effector memory CD45RA+ cells were excluded by CCR7 positive selection of CD45RO-negative cells. The healthy adult donors were HIV-negative and reported no recent acute infections or vaccinations. Method: immunoSEQ multiplex PCR; TCRdb's copy keeps in-frame clones and lacks some. The table lists around 560,000 clones, roughly 95% of them singletons. The rearrangement links TRBV5-6 to TRBJ2-5; TRBD1 matches at 10 bases. This clonotype was obtained from a young woman in good health. The sample comprised naive CD8+ T cells sorted from blood. Here the CDR3 reads CASSVEPGQGRETQYF. CDR3 coding DNA: TGTGCCAGCAGCGTCGAACCGGGACAGGGGAGAGAGACCCAGTACTTC.